The 14 T cell receptor beta chains below all came from one sample that was sequenced in a study of T cells in localized non-small cell lung cancer. Only in-frame clones appear in the TCRdb table, and some are missing; sequencing was by immunoSEQ multiplex PCR. Here the sample spans about 21,000 clones, about 90% being singletons. The specimen comprised peripheral blood, sampled before any cancer treatment. These receptors were taken from a male donor aged 60 or older with stage I squamous cell lung carcinoma.

This chain uses TRBV2 with TRBJ2-2, with D tentatively TRBD1 (5 bases). The V end lost 5 bases, the J end lost 1 base, and 14 bases lay between the germline ends. CDR3 length: 16 amino acids. Germline V CDR1 and CDR2: SNHLY, FYNNEI. CDR3 protein: CASSPISTVNTGELFF. The CDR3 DNA is TGTGCCAGCAGTCCCATCTCGACAGTGAACACCGGGGAGCTGTTTTTT. The variable domain in full, with the rest retrieved from reference TRBV2 and TRBJ2-2, is EPEVTQTPSHQVTQMGQEVILRCVPISNHLYFYWYRQILGQKVEFLVSFYNNEISEKSEIFDDQFSVERPDGSNFTLKIRSTKLEDSAMYFCASSPISTVNTGELFFGEGSRLTVL.

The chain has TRBV5-6 and TRBJ1-2; TRBD1 agrees at 7 bases. Germline V gene data show CDR1 as SGHDT and CDR2 as YYEEEE. This CDR3 has 13 amino acids. V lost 0 bases, J lost 8 bases, and 4 bases stayed unmatched. The DNA of the CDR3 is TGTGCCAGCAGCTTGGCAAGGGGGCACGGCTACACCTTC. As protein: CASSLARGHGYTF.

The V call is TRBV7-3, the J call TRBJ2-2; perhaps D is TRBD1 or TRBD2 (5 bases each). CDR1 and CDR2 from the germline V gene are SGHTA and FQGTGA. The CDR3 sequence is 14 residues long. Trimming took 6 bases from V and 5 from J, leaving 13 bases between them. The CDR3 loop is CASSSGTVTGELFF. The CDR3 DNA reads TGTGCCAGCAGTTCCGGGACGGTAACCGGGGAGCTGTTTTTT. The variable domain in full, with the rest retrieved from reference TRBV7-3 and TRBJ2-2, is GAGVSQTPSNKVTEKGKYVELRCDPISGHTALYWYRQSLGQGPEFLIYFQGTGAADDSGLPNDRFFAVRPEGSVSTLKIQRTERGDSAVYLCASSSGTVTGELFFGEGSRLTVL.

The genes are TRBV7-2 and TRBJ2-3, with D unclear. Germline V CDR1 and CDR2: SGHTA, FQGNSA. The ends were cut back, 6 bases at V and 4 bases at J, with 14 bases in the middle. The CDR3 totals 14 residues. CDR3 amino acids: CASRPTSLSDTQYF. CDR3 DNA: TGTGCCAGCAGGCCGACTTCCCTCTCAGATACGCAGTATTTT.

The V and J genes are TRBV7-3 and TRBJ2-1, with TRBD1 matching over 10 bases. This CDR3 region has 14 residues. Trimming cost V 1 base and J 6 bases; bases outside gene matches: 0. Germline V gene lookup returns CDR1 SGHTA and CDR2 FQGTGA. The CDR3 DNA reads TGTGCCAGCAGCTTAAGGACAGGGGGCAATGAGCAGTTCTTC. This encodes CASSLRTGGNEQFF. The full variable domain, its missing parts supplied by reference TRBV7-3 and TRBJ2-1, is GAGVSQTPSNKVTEKGKYVELRCDPISGHTALYWYRQSLGQGPEFLIYFQGTGAADDSGLPNDRFFAVRPEGSVSTLKIQRTERGDSAVYLCASSLRTGGNEQFFGPGTRLTVL.

This chain uses TRBV6-6 with TRBJ1-1; D is possibly TRBD1 (5 bases). This CDR3 has 14 residues. Germline V gives CDR1 MNHNY, CDR2 SVGAGI (reference sequence). V shed 6 bases and J shed 1 base, with 12 bases lying between them. The chain's CDR3 is CASSRTTGNTEAFF. The CDR3 DNA sequence: TGTGCCAGCAGCCGAACTACAGGGAACACTGAAGCTTTCTTT.

The J gene is TRBJ1-1, the V gene TRBV9, with no clear D. V lost 0 bases, J lost 8 bases, and 11 bases lay in between. This CDR3 is 13 amino acids long. Germline CDR1 and CDR2: SGDLS and YYNGEE. The CDR3 region has the DNA TGTGCCAGCAGCGTAGGTTCGGACGGGGAAGCTTTCTTT. Protein sequence: CASSVGSDGEAFF.

The CDR3 nucleotides read TGTGCCAGCAGTTTCGGAGTCACCGCAGATACGCAGTATTTT. Amino acids: CASSFGVTADTQYF. The chain is built from TRBV25-1 and TRBJ2-3, with D unresolved. This CDR3 has 14 residues. Between the trimmed V and J ends, which lost 5 bases and 4 bases, there was a span of 13 bases. Germline-derived CDR1 and CDR2 are MGHDK and SYGVNS.

This rearrangement joins TRBV5-4 to TRBJ1-2, with TRBD1 identical over 7 bases. CDR3 length: 13 residues. CDR1 and CDR2 from the germline V gene are SGHNT and YYREEE (reference sequence). Trimming cost V 3 bases and J 3 bases; bases outside gene matches: 2. CDR3 loop: CASSSDRDYGYTF. The CDR3 DNA is TGTGCCAGCAGCTCCGACAGGGACTATGGCTACACCTTC.

The V call is TRBV7-8, the J call TRBJ2-7; maybe TRBD1 (6 bases). Looked up from germline, CDR1 is SGHVS and CDR2 is FQNEAQ. Between the trimmed V and J ends, which lost 3 bases and 4 bases, there was a span of 13 bases. This CDR3 has 14 residues. In DNA, the CDR3 is TGTGCCAGCAGCTTCAGGACAGATCGGTACGAGCAGTACTTC. Protein: CASSFRTDRYEQYF.

V gene TRBV6-1 combines with J gene TRBJ1-2; D not certain. The CDR3 covers 13 residues. The V gene's germline CDR1 is MNHNS and CDR2 SASEGT. Trimming removed 0 bases from V and 4 bases from J, with 6 bases in between. The CDR3 DNA reads TGTGCCAGCAGTGAAGCAGGGTCCTATGGCTACACCTTC. Translating gives CASSEAGSYGYTF.

The chain recombines TRBV7-2 with TRBJ1-1, with D possibly TRBD1 on 5 matching bases. Germline V gene lookup returns CDR1 SGHTA and CDR2 FQGNSA. V dropped 5 bases and J dropped 1 base, with 14 bases sitting between them. This CDR3 region has 15 residues. CDR3 amino acids: CASSPRGGQNTEAFF. CDR3 nucleotides: TGTGCCAGCAGCCCGCGGGGGGGTCAGAACACTGAAGCTTTCTTT.

V and J are TRBV4-3 and TRBJ1-4, with TRBD1 matching 10 bases. V lost 4 bases and J lost 8; bases outside the gene matches: 7. The CDR3 consists of 15 residues. From germline, CDR1 is LGHNA and CDR2 YSLEER. In nucleotides, the CDR3 is TGCGCCAGCAGCCCCACCGGGACAGGGGAGGAAAAACTGTTTTTT. This gives the protein CASSPTGTGEEKLFF.

The chain links TRBV7-8 to TRBJ1-5; D not certain. The germline gives CDR1 SGHVS, CDR2 FQNEAQ. With 4 bases removed from V and 10 bases from J, the gap between germline ends came to 17 bases. The CDR3 is 14 residues long. CDR3 residues: CASSSRQGEGPQHF. Written as DNA, the CDR3 is TGTGCCAGCAGCTCCCGTCAAGGTGAGGGACCCCAGCATTTT.